Here is one T cell receptor beta chain with its context. The antigen is unknown. Trimming took 3 bases from V and 13 from J, leaving 28 bases between them. The CDR3 has 16 amino acids. CDR1 is SGDLS, CDR2 YYNGEE, per germline. PCR involved 60 Vbeta and 13 Jbeta primers. Profiled with immunoSEQ multiplex PCR; TCRdb holds only in-frame clones, not every one. This table has around 150,000 clones, approximately 10% appearing once. The sample comes from a study of cytomegalovirus exposure and HLA in healthy donors. Overall study context: From HLA-typed donors, an early data release held about 85 million unique TCRs. When fewer than 500 donors were genotyped, about 86% of them were found to fall in the Caucasian-associated ancestry cluster.

Study outcomes and limitations: In a later analysis, a genetic analysis reported fewer productive-TCR N-insertions in an Asian-associated ancestry cluster than the cohort average. About 150 TCR beta chains were listed as cytomegalovirus-associated.

Material: PBMCs. This clonotype was sampled from a woman between 40 and 50 years old in good health and CMV-seropositive. The chain is built from TRBV9 and TRBJ1-2; no reliable D call. As DNA, the CDR3 is TGTGCCAGCAGCGCCAGGTTAGATCCGGGCCGGGAGAGGAGCACCTTC. Its protein product is CASSARLDPGRERSTF.